This T cell receptor (beta chain) was captured by sequencing in a study of vaccination and CD4 T cells after COVID-19. Study-wide context: The stimulating agents, overlapping spike peptides, came from SARS-CoV-2, HCoV-NL63, HCoV-OC43 and HCoV-229E. General observations from the study: Spike mono-reactivity applied to 304 of 307 vaccine-specific clones detected in convalescent patients. A nonsignificant median increase from about 20 to 38 SARS-CoV-2-reactive clonotypes was observed. Relatively few convalescent patients were studied, without early post-infection timepoints.

V gave up 7 bases and J gave up 2 bases; unmatched junction bases: 4. CDR1 and CDR2 from the germline V gene are DFQATT and SNEGSKA (reference sequence). The CDR3 contains 15 residues. Regarding treatment: roughly 10-day PBMC culture with coronavirus spike peptide pools or control peptides (ViraFEST assay). An Oncomine TCR Beta short-read assay was used to sequence the DNA from cultured CD4+ T cells. TCRdb ran MiXCR on the PCR reads and lists one entry per CDR3 protein. This sample has roughly 17,000 distinct CDR3 sequences, with about 23% found just once. Turning to this clonotype: Antigen specificity is unknown.

This chain connects TRBV20-1 to TRBJ2-5; TRBD2 agrees at 16 bases. The sequence came from a human donor with COVID-19. Material for sequencing was cultured CD4+ T cells from blood. The CDR3 DNA reads as TGCAGTGTCTCGGGACTAGCGGGGGGGCAAGAGACCCAGTACTTC. Translating gives CSVSGLAGGQETQYF.